This T cell receptor (beta chain) emerged from a study of T cells in Graves' hyperthyroidism and ophthalmopathy. Study background: At initial diagnosis, before any treatment had begun, peripheral blood was obtained.

This clonotype showed up many times. Its antigen remains unidentified. The authors took PBMCs from roughly 9.5 ml fresh peripheral blood. Study results and caveats: Ophthalmopathy stood apart from stable hyperthyroidism in a 13 V-J model.

From RNA transcripts, TCR beta CDR3 regions were amplified. RT-PCR in the first round (using the HTBI primer set) targeted the TCR CDR3. MiXCR, run by TCRdb on the multiplex PCR reads, gives a single entry per CDR3 protein. This sample yields some 400,000 distinct CDR3 sequences, of which about 20% are seen a single time; 3.7% belongs to the top ten. Trimming took off 5 bases at V and 3 bases at J, with 11 bases between the two ends. Germline values: CDR1 SGHAT, CDR2 FQNNGV. This CDR3 has 13 residues. The source material was blood. This chain uses TRBV11-2 with TRBJ2-7, with a tentative D call TRBD2 (5 bases). This clonotype was sampled from a woman aged 18-30 years with Graves' hyperthyroidism. CDR3 coding DNA: TGTGCCAGCAGCACAGACTATTTCTACGAGCAGTACTTC. It yields the protein CASSTDYFYEQYF.